This T cell receptor (beta chain) originates from a study of blood T cells in healthy people across ages. The study, taken as a whole, reports: Versus aged donors, long-lived donors had higher diversity and more naive CD4+ cells.

Deletions cut 5 bases from V and 4 bases from J, with 11 bases between. The CDR3 spans 14 residues. Germline CDR1 and CDR2: SGHTA and FQGNSA. The use of a sample-barcoded 5' primer and a J-beta primer mix characterized a second PCR of about 7 to 12 cycles. One entry per CDR3 protein, called by TCRdb with MiXCR from the 5' RACE reads. The data contain about 1.6 million distinct CDR3 sequences, about 32% of them singletons. With respect to this clonotype: Its antigen is still unknown.

The clonotype was recovered from a woman in her 30s in good health. The specimen sequenced was blood. The chain joins TRBV7-2 to TRBJ2-2, with D possibly matching TRBD1 (7 bases). CDR3 DNA: TGTGCCAGCAGCCAGGGGGGAAGCACCGGGGAGCTGTTTTTT. Its protein is CASSQGGSTGELFF.